The 3 T cell receptor beta chains below were found in one sample sequenced in a study of blood T cell repertoires in COVID-19. Sequencing was performed with immunoSEQ multiplex PCR; in TCRdb, only in-frame clones are kept and a portion is missing. The sample lists roughly 13,000 clones, 80% to 90% seen once, with 2.5% to 3.5% in the top ten. Sequenced material: peripheral blood. Receptors originate from a human donor in a cohort sampled during active COVID-19.

The J gene is TRBJ1-4, the V gene TRBV19, with D unclear. This CDR3 is built from 15 residues. With 3 bases removed from V and 0 bases from J, the gap between germline ends came to 8 bases. Germline V CDR1 and CDR2: LNHDA, SQIVND (reference sequence). CDR3 nucleotide sequence: TGTGCCAGTAGTATCTACACAGCAACTAATGAAAAACTGTTTTTT. Its protein product is CASSIYTATNEKLFF.

The chain employs TRBV3-1 (or the pseudogene TRBV3-2) and TRBJ2-3; TRBD2 is a possible D gene (6 bases). V shed 1 base and J shed 3 bases, with 14 bases lying between them. Germline assignment: CDR1 LGHDT and CDR2 YNNKEL (reference sequence). The CDR3 totals 16 residues. CDR3 protein: CASSQVGAGYTDTQYF. Here the CDR3 DNA reads TGTGCCAGCAGCCAAGTAGGAGCGGGTTATACAGATACGCAGTATTTT.

The chain is built from TRBV7-9 and TRBJ2-1; 9 bases are shared with TRBD2. Germline loops: CDR1 SEHNR, CDR2 FQNEAQ (reference sequence). Unmatched junction bases numbered 14, after V lost 4 bases and J lost 10 bases. This CDR3 has 16 residues. CDR3 residues: CASSWLLAGGPLEQFF. CDR3 coding DNA: TGTGCCAGCAGCTGGCTTCTGGCGGGAGGGCCGCTCGAGCAGTTCTTC.